This T cell receptor (beta chain) is from a study of T cell responses to AZD1222 COVID-19 vaccine. General study results and limits: Spike-specific TCR breadth and depth rose after two AZD1222 doses. In the spike-specific TCR repertoire, nearly half reportedly target unmutated variant regions. Repertoire collection took place solely once the T cell response had peaked. Across spike, vaccine-associated CD4 TCRs were found, dominant at 160-218 and 743-854.

There are 16 residues in the CDR3. The V segment lost 7 bases and the J segment 2 bases; nucleotides outside the gene matches: 10. As concerns this clone: The antigen is undetermined.

Libraries were prepared by immunoSEQ multiplex PCR; TCRdb keeps only in-frame clonotypes and omits some of them. Altogether under 150,000 clones are present, more than 75% being singletons, with the ten largest covering around 4.1%. Sequencing was performed on peripheral blood, taken on day 0 of MenACWY control vaccination. The receptor comes from an adult in good health. V gene TRBV23-1 combines with J gene TRBJ1-5; 8 bases are shared with TRBD1. TRBV23-1 is an ORF for which the function is uncertain. CDR3 sequence: CASNRRGRKGNQPQHF. The CDR3 region has the DNA TGCGCCAGCAACCGCAGGGGGCGCAAAGGCAATCAGCCCCAGCATTTT.